The clone carrying this T cell receptor (beta chain) was found many times. Its specificity is unknown. The cDNA came from 5'RACE with 10-nucleotide random UMIs. TCRdb re-derived calls from the 5' RACE reads in MiXCR, one entry per CDR3 protein. The sample records 60,000 to 70,000 distinct CDR3 sequences, approximately 5.1% being singletons. The data belong to a study of neurological immune-mediated disorders. General observations from the study: It was the repertoires of 18 of 34 multiple sclerosis patients that phylogenetic grouping placed in one related-CDR3 cluster, which is a possible signature. None of the CDR3 amino acid sequences of expanded clones were shared across subjects, and this suggested private repertoires in all groups. For the multiple sclerosis repertoire cluster, no association with any clinical or MRI feature was found.

From germline, CDR1 is DFQATT and CDR2 SNEGSKA (reference sequence). Trimming removed 6 bases at V and 4 bases at J, with 21 bases between. The CDR3 is 15 amino acids. Sequencing was performed on PBMCs. The chain joins TRBV20-1 to TRBJ1-2; D might be TRBD1 (6 bases). The receptor was isolated from a human donor with multiple sclerosis. The donor label of this sample is uncertain. The CDR3 sequence: CSATGVGGRVYGYTF. The DNA for the CDR3 is TGCAGTGCCACGGGCGTGGGGGGGCGCGTCTATGGCTACACCTTC.